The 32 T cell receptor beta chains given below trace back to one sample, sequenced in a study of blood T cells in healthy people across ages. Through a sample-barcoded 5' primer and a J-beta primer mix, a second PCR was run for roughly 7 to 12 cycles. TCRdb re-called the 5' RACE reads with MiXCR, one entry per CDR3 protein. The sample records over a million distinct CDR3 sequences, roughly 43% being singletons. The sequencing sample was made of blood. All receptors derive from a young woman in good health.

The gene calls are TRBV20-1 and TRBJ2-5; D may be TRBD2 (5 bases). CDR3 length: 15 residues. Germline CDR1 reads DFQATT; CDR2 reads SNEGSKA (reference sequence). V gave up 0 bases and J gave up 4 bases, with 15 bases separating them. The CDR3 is CSARDARLAGETQYF. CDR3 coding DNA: TGCAGTGCTAGAGATGCTAGGCTCGCGGGAGAGACCCAGTACTTC.

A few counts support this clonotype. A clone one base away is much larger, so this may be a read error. Here the CDR3 DNA reads TGTGCCAGCAGCGTTGGGACAGGGGGCAGAGAGCAGTTCTTC. Its translation is CASSVGTGGREQFF. This rearrangement joins TRBV7-2 to TRBJ2-1; 12 bases are a match to TRBD1. From germline, CDR1 is SGHTA and CDR2 FQGNSA. The CDR3 covers 14 residues. The V gene end was trimmed by 5 bases and the J gene end by 10 bases; junction bases not matched to a gene: 6.

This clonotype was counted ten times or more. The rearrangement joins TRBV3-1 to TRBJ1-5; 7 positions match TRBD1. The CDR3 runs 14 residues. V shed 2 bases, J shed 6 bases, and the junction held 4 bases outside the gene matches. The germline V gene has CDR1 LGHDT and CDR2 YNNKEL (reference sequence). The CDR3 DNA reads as TGTGCCAGCAGCCAATCGGGACAGACTCAGCCCCAGCATTTT. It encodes CASSQSGQTQPQHF. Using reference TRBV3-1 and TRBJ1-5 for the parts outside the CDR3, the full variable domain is DTAVSQTPKYLVTQMGNDKSIKCEQNLGHDTMYWYKQDSKKFLKIMFSYNNKELIINETVPNRFSPKSPDKAHLNLHINSLELGDSAVYFCASSQSGQTQPQHFGDGTRLSIL.

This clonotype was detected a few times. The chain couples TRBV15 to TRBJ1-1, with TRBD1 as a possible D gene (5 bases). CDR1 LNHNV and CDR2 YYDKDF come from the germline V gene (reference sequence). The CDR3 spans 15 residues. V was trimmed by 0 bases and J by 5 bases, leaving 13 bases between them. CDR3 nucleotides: TGTGCCACCAGCAGAGATTGGACAAGGAGGACTGAAGCTTTCTTT. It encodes CATSRDWTRRTEAFF.

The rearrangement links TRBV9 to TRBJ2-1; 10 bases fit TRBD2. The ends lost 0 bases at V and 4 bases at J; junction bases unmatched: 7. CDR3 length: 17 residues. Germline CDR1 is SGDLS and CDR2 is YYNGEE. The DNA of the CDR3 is TGTGCCAGCAGCGTAGGGAGCGGGAGGGCCCCTTACAATGAGCAGTTCTTC. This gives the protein CASSVGSGRAPYNEQFF.

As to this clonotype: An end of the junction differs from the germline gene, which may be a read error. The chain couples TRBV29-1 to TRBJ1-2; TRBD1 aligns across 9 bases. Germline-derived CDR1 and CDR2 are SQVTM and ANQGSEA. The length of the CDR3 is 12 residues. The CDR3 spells CGVGDRVPGYTF. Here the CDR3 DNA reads TGCGGCGTCGGGGACAGGGTGCCTGGCTACACCTTC.

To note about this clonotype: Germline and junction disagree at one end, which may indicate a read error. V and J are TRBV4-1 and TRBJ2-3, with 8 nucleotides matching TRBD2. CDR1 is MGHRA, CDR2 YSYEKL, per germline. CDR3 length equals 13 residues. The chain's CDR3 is CPSGAGETDTQYF. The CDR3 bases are TGCCCCAGCGGAGCGGGGGAGACAGATACGCAGTATTTT.

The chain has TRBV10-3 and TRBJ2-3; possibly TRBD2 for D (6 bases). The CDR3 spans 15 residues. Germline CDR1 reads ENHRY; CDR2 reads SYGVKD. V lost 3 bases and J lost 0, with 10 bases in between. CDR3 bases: TGTGCCATCAGTGATGGGGGGATTAGCACAGATACGCAGTATTTT. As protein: CAISDGGISTDTQYF.

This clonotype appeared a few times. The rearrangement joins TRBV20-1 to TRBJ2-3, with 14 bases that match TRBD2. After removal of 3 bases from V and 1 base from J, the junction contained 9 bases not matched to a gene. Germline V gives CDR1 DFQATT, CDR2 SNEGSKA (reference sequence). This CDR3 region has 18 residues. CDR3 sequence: CSARRGLAGGDGTDTQYF. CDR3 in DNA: TGCAGTGCTAGGCGCGGACTAGCGGGAGGAGATGGCACAGATACGCAGTATTTT.

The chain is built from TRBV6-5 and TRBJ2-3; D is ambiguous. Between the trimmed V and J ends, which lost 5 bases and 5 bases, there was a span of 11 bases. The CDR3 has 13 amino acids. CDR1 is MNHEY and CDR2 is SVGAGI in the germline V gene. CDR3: CASSPSLLDTQYF. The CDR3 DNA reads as TGTGCCAGCAGTCCCTCCCTGTTAGATACGCAGTATTTT.

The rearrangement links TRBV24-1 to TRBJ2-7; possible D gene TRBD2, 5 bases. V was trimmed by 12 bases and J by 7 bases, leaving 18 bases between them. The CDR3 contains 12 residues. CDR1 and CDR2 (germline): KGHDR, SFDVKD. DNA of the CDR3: TGTGCCTCCGGACGGGGAGACAATGAGCAGTACTTC. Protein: CASGRGDNEQYF.

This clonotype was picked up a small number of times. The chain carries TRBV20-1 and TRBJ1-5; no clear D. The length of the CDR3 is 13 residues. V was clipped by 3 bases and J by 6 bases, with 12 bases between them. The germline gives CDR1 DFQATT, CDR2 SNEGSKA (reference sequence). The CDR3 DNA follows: TGCAGTGCTAGGGATAGTAGAGGTCAGCCCCAGCATTTT. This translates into CSARDSRGQPQHF.

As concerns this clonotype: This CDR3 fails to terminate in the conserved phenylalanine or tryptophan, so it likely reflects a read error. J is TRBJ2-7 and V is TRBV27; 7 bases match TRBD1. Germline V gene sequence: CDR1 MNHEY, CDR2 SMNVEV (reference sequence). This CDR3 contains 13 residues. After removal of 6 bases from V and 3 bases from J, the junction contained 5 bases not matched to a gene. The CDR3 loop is CASRETGIYEQYS. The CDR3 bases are TGTGCCAGCAGAGAGACAGGGATCTACGAGCAGTACTCC.

The CDR3 sequence is CASRDGLYEQYF. In DNA form, the CDR3 reads TGTGCCAGCAGGGATGGTCTCTACGAGCAGTACTTC. The V call is TRBV2, the J call TRBJ2-7; D uncertain. The CDR3 sequence is 12 residues long. The ends were cut back, 6 bases at V and 3 bases at J, with 9 bases in the middle. The germline V gene encodes CDR1 SNHLY and CDR2 FYNNEI.

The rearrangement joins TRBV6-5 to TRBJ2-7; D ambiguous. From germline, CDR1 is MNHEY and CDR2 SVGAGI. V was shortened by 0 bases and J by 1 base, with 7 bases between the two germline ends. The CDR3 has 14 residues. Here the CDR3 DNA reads TGTGCCAGCAGTTACTCGATGAGATCCTACGAGCAGTACTTC. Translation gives CASSYSMRSYEQYF.

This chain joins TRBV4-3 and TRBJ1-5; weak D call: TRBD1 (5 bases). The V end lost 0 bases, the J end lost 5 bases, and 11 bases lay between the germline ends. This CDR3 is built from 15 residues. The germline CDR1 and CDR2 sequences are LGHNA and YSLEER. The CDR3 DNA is TGCGCCAGCAGCCAAGATTCGACAGTATATCAGCCCCAGCATTTT. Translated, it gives CASSQDSTVYQPQHF.

CDR3: CASSLSSGVGTQYF. The CDR3 DNA sequence: TGTGCCAGCAGCTTGTCTAGCGGGGTGGGGACCCAGTACTTC. The chain carries TRBV5-5 and TRBJ2-4; 9 bases are a match to TRBD2. The J call may be wrong; the DNA end is better matched by TRBJ2-5. Germline CDR1 is SGHKS and CDR2 is YYEKEE (reference sequence). CDR3 length: 14 amino acids.

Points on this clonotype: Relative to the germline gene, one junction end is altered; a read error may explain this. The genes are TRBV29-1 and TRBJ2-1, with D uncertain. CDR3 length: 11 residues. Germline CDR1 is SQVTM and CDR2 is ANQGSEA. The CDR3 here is CSIEMTGEQFF. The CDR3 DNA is TGCAGCATTGAGATGACGGGTGAGCAGTTCTTC.

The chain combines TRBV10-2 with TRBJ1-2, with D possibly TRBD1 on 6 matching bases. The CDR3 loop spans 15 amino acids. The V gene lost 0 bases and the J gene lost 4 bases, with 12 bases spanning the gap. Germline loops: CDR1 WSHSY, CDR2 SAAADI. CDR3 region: CASSESTDRVYGYTF. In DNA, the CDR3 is TGCGCCAGCAGTGAGTCTACGGACAGAGTCTATGGCTACACCTTC.

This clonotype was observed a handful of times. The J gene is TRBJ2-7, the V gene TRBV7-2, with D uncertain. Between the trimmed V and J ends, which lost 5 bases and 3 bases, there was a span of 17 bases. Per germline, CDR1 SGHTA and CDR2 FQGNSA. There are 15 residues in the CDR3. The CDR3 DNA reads TGTGCCAGCAGCCAGTCGGTAGACTCCTTCTACGAGCAGTACTTC. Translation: CASSQSVDSFYEQYF.

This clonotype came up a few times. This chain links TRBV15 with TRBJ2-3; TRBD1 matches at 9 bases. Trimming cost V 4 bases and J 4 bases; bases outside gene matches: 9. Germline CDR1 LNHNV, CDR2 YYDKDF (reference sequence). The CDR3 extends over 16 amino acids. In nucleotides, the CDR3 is TGTGCCACCAGCACAACAGGGGGCGTAAGTTCAGATACGCAGTATTTT. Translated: CATSTTGGVSSDTQYF.

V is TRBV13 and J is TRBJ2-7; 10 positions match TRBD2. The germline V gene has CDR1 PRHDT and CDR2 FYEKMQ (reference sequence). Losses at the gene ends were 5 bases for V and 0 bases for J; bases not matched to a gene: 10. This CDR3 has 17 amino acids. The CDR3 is CASSNYRAGGNSYEQYF. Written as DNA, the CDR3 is TGTGCCAGCAGCAACTACCGAGCGGGGGGGAACTCCTACGAGCAGTACTTC.

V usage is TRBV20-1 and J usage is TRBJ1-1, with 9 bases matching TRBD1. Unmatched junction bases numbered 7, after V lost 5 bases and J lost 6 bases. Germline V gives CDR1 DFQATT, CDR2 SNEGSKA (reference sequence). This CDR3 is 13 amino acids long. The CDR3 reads CSAPTTGGSEAFF. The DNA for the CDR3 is TGCAGTGCTCCTACGACAGGGGGTTCTGAAGCTTTCTTT.

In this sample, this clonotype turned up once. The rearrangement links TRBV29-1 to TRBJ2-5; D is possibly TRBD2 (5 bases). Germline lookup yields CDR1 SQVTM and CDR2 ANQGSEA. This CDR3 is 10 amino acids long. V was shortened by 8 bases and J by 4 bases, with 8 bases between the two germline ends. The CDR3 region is CSHGGETQYF. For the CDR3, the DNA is TGCAGCCACGGAGGAGAGACCCAGTACTTC.

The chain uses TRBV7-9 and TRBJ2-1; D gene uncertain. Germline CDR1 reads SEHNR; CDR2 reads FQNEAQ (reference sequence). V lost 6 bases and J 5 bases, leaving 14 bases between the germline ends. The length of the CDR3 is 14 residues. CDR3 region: CASSSYGRNNEQFF. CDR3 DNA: TGTGCCAGCAGTAGTTACGGACGGAACAATGAGCAGTTCTTC. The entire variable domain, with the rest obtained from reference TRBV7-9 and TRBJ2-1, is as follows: DTGVSQNPRHKITKRGQNVTFRCDPISEHNRLYWYRQTLGQGPEFLTYFQNEAQLEKSRLLSDRFSAERPKGSFSTLEIQRTEQGDSAMYLCASSSYGRNNEQFFGPGTRLTVL.

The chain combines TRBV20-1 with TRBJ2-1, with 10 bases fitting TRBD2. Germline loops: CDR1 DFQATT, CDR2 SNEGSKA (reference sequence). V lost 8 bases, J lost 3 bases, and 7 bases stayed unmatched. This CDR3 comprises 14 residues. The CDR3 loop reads CSHRSGGDYNEQFF. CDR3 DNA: TGCAGTCATAGGAGCGGGGGGGACTACAATGAGCAGTTCTTC.

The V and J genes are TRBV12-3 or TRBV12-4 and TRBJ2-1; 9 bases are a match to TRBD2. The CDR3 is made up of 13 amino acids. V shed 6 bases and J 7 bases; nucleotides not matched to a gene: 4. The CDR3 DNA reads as TGTGCCAGCAGGTTAACTAGCGGGAATGAGCAGTTCTTC. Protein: CASRLTSGNEQFF.

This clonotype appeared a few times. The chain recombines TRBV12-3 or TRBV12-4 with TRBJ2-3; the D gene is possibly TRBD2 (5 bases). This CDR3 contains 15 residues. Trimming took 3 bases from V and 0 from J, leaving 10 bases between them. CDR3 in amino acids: CASSFPGFSTDTQYF. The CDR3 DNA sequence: TGTGCCAGCAGTTTTCCGGGGTTTAGCACAGATACGCAGTATTTT.

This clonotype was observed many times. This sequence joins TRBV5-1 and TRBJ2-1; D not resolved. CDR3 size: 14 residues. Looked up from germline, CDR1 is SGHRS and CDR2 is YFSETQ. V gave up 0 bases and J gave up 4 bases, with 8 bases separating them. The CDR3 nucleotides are TGCGCCAGCAGCTTGGGTAGCCTATACAATGAGCAGTTCTTC. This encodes CASSLGSLYNEQFF.

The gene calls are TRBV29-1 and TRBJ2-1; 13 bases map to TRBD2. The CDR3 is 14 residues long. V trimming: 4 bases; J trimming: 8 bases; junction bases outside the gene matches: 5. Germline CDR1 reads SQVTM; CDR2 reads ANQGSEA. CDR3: CSVVRTSGSDEQFF. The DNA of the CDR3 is TGCAGCGTTGTCAGGACTAGCGGGAGTGATGAGCAGTTCTTC.

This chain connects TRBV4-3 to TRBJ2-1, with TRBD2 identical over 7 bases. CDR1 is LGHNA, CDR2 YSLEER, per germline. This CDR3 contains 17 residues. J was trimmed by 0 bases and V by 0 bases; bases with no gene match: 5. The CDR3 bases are TGCGCCAGCAGCCAAGATCCAGCGGGGAGCTCCTACAATGAGCAGTTCTTC. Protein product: CASSQDPAGSSYNEQFF.

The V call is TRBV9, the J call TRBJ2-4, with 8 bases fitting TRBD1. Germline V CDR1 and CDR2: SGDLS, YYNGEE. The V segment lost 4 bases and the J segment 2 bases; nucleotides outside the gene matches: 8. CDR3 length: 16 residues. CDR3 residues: CASSRGQGATKNIQYF. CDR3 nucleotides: TGTGCCAGCAGCAGGGGGCAGGGGGCGACCAAAAACATTCAGTACTTC.